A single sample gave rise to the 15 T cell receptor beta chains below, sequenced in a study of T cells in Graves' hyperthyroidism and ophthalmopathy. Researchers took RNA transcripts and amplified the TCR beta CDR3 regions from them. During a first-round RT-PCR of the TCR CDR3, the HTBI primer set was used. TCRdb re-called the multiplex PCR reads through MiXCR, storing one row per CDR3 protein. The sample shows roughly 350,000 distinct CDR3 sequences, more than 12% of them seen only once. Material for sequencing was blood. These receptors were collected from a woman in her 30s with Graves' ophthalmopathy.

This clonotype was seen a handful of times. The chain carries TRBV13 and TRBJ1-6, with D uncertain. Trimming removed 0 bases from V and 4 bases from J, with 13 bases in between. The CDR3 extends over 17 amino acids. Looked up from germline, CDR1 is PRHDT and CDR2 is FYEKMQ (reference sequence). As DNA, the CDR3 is TGTGCCAGCAGCTTAGGGAACCGCGGAACTTATAATTCACCCCTCCACTTT. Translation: CASSLGNRGTYNSPLHF.

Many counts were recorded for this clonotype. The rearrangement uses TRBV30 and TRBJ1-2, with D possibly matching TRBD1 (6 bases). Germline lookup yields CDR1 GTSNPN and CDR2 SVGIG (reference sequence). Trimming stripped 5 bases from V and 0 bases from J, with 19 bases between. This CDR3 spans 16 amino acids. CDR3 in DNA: TGTGCCTGGTTTCGCCGGGACATAGGGGCTAACTATGGCTACACCTTC. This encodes CAWFRRDIGANYGYTF.

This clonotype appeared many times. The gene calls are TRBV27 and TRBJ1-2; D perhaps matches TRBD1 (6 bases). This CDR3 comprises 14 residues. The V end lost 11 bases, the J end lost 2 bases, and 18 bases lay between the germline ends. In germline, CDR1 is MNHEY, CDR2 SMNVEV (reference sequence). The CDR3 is CASSGGARNYGYTF. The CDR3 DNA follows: TGTGCCTCGTCGGGGGGGGCGAGGAACTATGGCTACACCTTC.

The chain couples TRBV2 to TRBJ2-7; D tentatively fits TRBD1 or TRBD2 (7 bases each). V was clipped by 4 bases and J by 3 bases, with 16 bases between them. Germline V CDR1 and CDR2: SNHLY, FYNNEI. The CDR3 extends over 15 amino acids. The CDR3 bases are TGTGCCAGCAGTGCAGCGGGACAGAAGCTCTACGAGCAGTACTTC. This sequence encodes CASSAAGQKLYEQYF.

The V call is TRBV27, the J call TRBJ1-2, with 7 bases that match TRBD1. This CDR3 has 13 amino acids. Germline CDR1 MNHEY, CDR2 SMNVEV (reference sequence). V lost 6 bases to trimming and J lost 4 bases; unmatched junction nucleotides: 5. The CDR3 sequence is CASRRGQFYGYTF. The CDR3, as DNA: TGTGCCAGCAGACGGGGACAGTTCTATGGCTACACCTTC.

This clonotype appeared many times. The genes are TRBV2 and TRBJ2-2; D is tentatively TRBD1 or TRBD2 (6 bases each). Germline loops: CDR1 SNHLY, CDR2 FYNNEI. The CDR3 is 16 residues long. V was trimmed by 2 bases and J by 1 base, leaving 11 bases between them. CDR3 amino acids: CASSEWGAGNTGELFF. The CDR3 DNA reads TGTGCCAGCAGTGAATGGGGGGCGGGGAACACCGGGGAGCTGTTTTTT.

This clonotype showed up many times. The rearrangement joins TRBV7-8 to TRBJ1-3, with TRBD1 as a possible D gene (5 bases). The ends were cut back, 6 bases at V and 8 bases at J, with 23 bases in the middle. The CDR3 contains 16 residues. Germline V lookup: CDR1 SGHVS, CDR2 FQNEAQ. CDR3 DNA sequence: TGTGCCAGCAGACCCACGCGGGGGGGGGGTATGGACACCATATATTTT. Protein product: CASRPTRGGGMDTIYF.

CDR3 DNA: TGTGCCAGCAGCCAATGGGGCAGCACCTACGAGCAGTACTTC. Its translation: CASSQWGSTYEQYF. This chain joins TRBV16 and TRBJ2-7, with a possible D match to TRBD1 (5 bases). CDR1 and CDR2 from the germline V gene are KGHSY and FQNENV. V was clipped by 1 base and J by 2 bases, with 9 bases between them. CDR3 size: 14 residues.

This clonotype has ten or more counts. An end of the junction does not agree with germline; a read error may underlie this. CDR3 DNA sequence: TGTGCTAGCAGCTTTGGGCAATCGGGGGAGCAGTACTTC. It encodes CASSFGQSGEQYF. The J gene is TRBJ2-7, the V gene TRBV7-7; perhaps TRBD2 as D (5 bases). Germline-derived CDR1 and CDR2 are SSHAT and FNYEAQ (reference sequence). There are 13 residues in the CDR3.

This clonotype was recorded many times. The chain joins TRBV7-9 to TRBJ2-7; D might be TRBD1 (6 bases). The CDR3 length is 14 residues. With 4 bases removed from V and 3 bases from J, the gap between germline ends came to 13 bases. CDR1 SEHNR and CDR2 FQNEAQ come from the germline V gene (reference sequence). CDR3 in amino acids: CASSWTGQYYEQYF. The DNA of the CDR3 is TGTGCCAGCAGCTGGACCGGACAGTACTACGAGCAGTACTTC.

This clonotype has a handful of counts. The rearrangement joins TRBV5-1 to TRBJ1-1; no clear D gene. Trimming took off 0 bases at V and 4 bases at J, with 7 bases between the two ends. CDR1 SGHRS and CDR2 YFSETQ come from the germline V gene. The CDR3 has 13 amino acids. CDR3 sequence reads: CASSLEAVTEAFF. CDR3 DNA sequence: TGCGCCAGCAGCTTGGAAGCGGTCACTGAAGCTTTCTTT.

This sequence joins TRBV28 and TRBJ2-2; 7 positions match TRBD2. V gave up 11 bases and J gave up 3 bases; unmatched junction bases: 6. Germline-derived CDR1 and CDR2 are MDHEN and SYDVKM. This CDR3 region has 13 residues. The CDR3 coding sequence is TGTGCCGGGGAGGGGAGATACACCGGGGAGCTGTTTTTT. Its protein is CAGEGRYTGELFF.

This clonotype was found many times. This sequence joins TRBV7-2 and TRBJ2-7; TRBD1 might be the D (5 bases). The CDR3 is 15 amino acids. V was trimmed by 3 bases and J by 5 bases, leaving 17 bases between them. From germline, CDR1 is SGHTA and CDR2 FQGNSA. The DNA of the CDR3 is TGTGCCAGCAGCTTGGCAGGGCAGGGAATCCACGAGCAGTACTTC. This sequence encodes CASSLAGQGIHEQYF.

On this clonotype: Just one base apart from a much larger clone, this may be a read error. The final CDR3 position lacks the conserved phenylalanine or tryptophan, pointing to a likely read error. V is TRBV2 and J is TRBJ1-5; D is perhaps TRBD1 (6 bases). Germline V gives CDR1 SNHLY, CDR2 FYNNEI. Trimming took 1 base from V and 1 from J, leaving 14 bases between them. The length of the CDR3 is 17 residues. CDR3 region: CASSEDRLRGSNQPQHL. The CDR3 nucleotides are TGTGCCAGCAGTGAAGACAGGCTAAGGGGGAGCAATCAGCCCCAGCATCTT.

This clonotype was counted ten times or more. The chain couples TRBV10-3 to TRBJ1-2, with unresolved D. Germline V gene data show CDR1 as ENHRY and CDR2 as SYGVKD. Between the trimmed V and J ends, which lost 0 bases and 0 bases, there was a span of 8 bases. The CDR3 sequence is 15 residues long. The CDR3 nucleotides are TGTGCCATCAGTGAGTCACCAGAAGCTAACTATGGCTACACCTTC. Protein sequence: CAISESPEANYGYTF.